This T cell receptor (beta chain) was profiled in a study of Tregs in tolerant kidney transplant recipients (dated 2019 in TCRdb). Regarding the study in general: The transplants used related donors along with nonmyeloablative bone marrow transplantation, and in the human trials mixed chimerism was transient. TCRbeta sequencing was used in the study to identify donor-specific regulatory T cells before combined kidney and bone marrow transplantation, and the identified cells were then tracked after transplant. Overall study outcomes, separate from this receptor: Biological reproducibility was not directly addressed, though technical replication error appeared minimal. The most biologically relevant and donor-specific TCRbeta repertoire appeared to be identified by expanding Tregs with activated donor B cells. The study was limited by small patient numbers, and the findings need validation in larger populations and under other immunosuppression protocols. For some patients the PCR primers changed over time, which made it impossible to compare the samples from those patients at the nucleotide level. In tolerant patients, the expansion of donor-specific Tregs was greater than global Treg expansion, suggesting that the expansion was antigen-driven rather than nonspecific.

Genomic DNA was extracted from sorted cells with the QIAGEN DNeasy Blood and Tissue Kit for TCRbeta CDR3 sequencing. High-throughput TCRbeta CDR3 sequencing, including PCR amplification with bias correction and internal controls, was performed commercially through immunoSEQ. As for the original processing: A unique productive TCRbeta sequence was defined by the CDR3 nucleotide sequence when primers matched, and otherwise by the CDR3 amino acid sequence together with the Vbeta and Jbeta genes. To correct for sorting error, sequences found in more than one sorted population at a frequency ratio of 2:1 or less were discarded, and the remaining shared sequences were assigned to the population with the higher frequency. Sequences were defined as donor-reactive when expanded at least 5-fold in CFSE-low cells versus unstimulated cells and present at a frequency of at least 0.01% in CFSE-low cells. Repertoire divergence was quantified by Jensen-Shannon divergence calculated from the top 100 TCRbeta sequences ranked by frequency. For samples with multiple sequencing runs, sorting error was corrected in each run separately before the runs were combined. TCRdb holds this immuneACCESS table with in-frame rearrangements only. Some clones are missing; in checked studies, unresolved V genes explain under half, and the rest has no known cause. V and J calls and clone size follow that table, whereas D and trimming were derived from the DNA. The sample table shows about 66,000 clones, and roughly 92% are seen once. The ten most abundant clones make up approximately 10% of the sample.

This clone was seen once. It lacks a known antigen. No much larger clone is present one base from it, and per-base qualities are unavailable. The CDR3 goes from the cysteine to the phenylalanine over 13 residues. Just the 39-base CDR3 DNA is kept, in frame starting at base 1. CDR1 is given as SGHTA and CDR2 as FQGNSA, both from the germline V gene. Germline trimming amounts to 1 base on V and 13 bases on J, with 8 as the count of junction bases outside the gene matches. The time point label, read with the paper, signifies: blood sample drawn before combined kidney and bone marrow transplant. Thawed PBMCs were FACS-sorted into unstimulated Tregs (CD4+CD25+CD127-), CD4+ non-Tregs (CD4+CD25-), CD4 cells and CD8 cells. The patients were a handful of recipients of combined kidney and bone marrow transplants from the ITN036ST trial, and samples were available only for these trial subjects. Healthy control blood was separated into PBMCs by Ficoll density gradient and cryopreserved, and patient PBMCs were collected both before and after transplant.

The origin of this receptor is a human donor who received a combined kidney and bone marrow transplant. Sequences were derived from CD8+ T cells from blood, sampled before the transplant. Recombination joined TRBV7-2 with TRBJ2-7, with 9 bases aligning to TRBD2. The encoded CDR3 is CASSLGGLATGYF. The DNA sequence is TGTGCCAGCAGCTTAGGAGGACTAGCGACCGGATACTTC.